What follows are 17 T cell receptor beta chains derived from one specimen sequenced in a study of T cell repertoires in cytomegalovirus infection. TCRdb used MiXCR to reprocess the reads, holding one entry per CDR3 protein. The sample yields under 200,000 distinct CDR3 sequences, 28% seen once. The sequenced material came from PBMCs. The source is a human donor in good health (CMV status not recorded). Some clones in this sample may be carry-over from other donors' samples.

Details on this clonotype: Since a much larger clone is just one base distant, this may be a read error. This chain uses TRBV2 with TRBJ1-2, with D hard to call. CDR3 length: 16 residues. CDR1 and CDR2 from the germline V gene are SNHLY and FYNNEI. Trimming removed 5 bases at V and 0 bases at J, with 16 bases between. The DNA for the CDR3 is TGTGCCAGCAGTCCGGACCTATCAAACTCTAACTATGGCTACACCTTC. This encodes CASSPDLSNSNYGYTF.

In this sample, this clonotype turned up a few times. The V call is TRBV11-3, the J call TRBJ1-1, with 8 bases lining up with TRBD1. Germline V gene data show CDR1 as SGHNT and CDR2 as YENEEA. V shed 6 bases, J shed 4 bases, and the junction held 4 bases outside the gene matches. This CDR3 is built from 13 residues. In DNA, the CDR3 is TGTGCCAGCAGGCGTACAGGGGGCACTGAAGCTTTCTTT. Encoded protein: CASRRTGGTEAFF.

The CDR3 DNA is TGCAGTGCTACAGGAGCGGGGGGTACCTACGAGCAGTACTTC. Translated: CSATGAGGTYEQYF. V gene TRBV20-1 combines with J gene TRBJ2-7; 9 nucleotides agree with TRBD2. The CDR3 sequence is 14 residues long. Germline V gene data show CDR1 as DFQATT and CDR2 as SNEGSKA (reference sequence). After removal of 4 bases from V and 2 bases from J, the junction contained 6 bases not matched to a gene.

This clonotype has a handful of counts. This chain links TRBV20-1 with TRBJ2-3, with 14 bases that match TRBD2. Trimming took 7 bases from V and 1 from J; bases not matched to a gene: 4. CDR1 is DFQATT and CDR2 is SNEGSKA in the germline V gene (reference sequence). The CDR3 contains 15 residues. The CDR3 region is CSVPGLAGGTDTQYF. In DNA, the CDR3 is TGCAGTGTCCCGGGACTAGCGGGGGGCACAGATACGCAGTATTTT.

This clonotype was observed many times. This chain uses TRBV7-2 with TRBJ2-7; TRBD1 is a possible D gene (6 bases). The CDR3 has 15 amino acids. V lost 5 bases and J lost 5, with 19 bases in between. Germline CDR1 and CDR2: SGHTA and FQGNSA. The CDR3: CASSPAADRYNEQYF. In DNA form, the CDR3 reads TGTGCCAGCAGCCCAGCAGCGGACAGATATAACGAGCAGTACTTC.

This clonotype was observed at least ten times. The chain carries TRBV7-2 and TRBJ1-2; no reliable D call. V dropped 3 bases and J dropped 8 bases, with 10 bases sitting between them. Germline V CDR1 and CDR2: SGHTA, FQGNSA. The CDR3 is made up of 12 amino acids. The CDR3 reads CASSLLGEGYTF. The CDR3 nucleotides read TGTGCCAGCAGCTTGTTAGGAGAGGGCTACACCTTC. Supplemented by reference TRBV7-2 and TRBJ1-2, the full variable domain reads GAGVSQSPSNKVTEKGKDVELRCDPISGHTALYWYRQSLGQGLEFLIYFQGNSAPDKSGLPSDRFSAERTGGSVSTLTIQRTQQEDSAVYLCASSLLGEGYTFGSGTRLTVV.

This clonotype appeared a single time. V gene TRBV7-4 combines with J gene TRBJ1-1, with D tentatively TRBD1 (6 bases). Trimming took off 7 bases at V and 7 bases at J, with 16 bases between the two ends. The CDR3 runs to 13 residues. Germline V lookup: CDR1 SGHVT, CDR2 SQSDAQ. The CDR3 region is CASTLPDRIEAFF. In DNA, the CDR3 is TGTGCCAGCACCCTACCGGACAGAATTGAAGCTTTCTTT.

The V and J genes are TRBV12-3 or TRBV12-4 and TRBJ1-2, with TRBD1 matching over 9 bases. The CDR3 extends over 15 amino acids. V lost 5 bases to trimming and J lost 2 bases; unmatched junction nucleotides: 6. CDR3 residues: CASSPGTGRNYGYTF. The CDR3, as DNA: TGTGCCAGCAGTCCCGGGACAGGGCGCAACTATGGCTACACCTTC.

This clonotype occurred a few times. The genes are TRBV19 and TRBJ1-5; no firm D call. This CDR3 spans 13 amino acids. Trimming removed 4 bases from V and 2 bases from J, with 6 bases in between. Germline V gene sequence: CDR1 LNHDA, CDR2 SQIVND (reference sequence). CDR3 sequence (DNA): TGTGCCAGTAGTAGGATGGGCAATCAGCCCCAGCATTTT. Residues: CASSRMGNQPQHF. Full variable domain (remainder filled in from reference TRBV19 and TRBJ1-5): DGGITQSPKYLFRKEGQNVTLSCEQNLNHDAMYWYRQDPGQGLRLIYYSQIVNDFQKGDIAEGYSVSREKKESFPLTVTSAQKNPTAFYLCASSRMGNQPQHFGDGTRLSIL.

CDR3 region: CASSLGQGVNTGELFF. In nucleotides, the CDR3 is TGTGCCAGCAGCTTAGGACAGGGGGTGAACACCGGGGAGCTGTTTTTT. V is TRBV7-2 and J is TRBJ2-2; 9 bases agree with TRBD1. The germline V gene has CDR1 SGHTA and CDR2 FQGNSA. The CDR3 covers 16 residues. Trimming took 1 base from V and 1 from J; bases not matched to a gene: 1.

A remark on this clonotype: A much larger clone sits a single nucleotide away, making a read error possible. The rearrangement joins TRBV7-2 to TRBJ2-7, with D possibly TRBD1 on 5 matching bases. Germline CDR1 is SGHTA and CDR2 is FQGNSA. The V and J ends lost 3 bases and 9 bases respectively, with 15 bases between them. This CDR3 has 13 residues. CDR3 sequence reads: CASSFQGQDAQYF. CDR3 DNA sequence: TGTGCCAGCAGCTTTCAGGGTCAGGACGCGCAGTACTTC.

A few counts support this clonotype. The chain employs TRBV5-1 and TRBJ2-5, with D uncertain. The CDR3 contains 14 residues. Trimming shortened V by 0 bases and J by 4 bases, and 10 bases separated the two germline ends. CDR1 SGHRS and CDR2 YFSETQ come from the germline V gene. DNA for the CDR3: TGCGCCAGCAGCTTGGGAACACATTCAGAGACCCAGTACTTC. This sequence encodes CASSLGTHSETQYF.

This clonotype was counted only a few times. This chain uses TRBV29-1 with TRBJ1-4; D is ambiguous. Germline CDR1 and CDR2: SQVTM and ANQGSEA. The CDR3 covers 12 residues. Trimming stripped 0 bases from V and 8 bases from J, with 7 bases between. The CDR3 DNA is TGCAGCGTTGAAGAAGAGGGAGAAAAACTGTTTTTT. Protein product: CSVEEEGEKLFF.

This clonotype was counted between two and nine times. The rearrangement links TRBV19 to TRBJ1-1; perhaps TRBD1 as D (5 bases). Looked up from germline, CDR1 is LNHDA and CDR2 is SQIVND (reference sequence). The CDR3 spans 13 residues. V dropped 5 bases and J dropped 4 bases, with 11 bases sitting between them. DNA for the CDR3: TGTGCCAGTAGTGACAGATCATTCACTGAAGCTTTCTTT. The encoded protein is CASSDRSFTEAFF.

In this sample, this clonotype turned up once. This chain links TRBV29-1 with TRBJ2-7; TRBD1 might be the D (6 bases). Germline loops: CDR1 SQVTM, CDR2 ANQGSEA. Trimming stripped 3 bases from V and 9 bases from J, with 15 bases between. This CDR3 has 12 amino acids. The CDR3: CSVDYGQGMQYF. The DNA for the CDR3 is TGCAGCGTTGATTACGGTCAGGGGATGCAGTACTTC.

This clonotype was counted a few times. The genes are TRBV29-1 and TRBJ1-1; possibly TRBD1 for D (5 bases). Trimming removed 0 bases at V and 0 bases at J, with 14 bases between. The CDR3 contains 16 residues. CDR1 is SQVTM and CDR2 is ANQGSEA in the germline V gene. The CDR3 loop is CSVEDSGSGMNTEAFF. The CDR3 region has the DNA TGCAGCGTTGAAGATTCAGGGTCCGGCATGAACACTGAAGCTTTCTTT.

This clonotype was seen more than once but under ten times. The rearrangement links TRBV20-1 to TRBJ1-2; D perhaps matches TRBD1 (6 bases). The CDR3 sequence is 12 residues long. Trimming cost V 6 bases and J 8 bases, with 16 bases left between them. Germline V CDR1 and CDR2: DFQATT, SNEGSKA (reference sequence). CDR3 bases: TGCAGTGCCCCGCGGGGGGCGAAAGGCTACACCTTC. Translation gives CSAPRGAKGYTF.